The clone carrying this T cell receptor (beta chain) was seen just once. This entry comes from a study of cytomegalovirus exposure and HLA in healthy donors. Trimming removed 8 bases from V and 5 bases from J; junction bases left unmatched: 8. The germline V gene has CDR1 LNHNV and CDR2 YYDKDF (reference sequence). This CDR3 region has 13 residues. The PCR employed 60 Vbeta primers together with 13 Jbeta primers. The method was immunoSEQ multiplex PCR; TCRdb's version includes in-frame clones alone and lacks a portion of them. The sample consists of about 200,000 clones, about 85% of them appearing once.

Material: PBMCs. The chain has TRBV15 and TRBJ2-5; TRBD1 matches at 7 bases. The TCR sequence derives from a boy aged 2 to 10 in good health and CMV-seronegative. CDR3 in amino acids: CATAGGSGETQYF. CDR3 DNA: TGTGCCACCGCAGGGGGTTCGGGGGAGACCCAGTACTTC.